The clone carrying this T cell receptor (beta chain) showed up many times. These data belong to a study of early T cells in non-severe SARS-CoV-2 infection. V dropped 6 bases and J dropped 1; count of bases not matched to a gene: 2. CDR1 and CDR2 (germline): MNHEY, SVGEGT. This CDR3 comprises 14 residues. TCRdb analysed the 5' RACE reads with MiXCR anew, one entry per CDR3 protein. The data contain 35,000 to 45,000 distinct CDR3 sequences, 5% to 6.5% of them singletons. Sequences were derived from whole blood, sampled at baseline. The source of this sequence is an adult who was a healthcare worker with PCR-confirmed SARS-CoV-2 infection or an uninfected control (not recorded which). The chain has TRBV6-2 or TRBV6-3 and TRBJ2-2, with 7 bases that match TRBD2. The CDR3: CASSSGGNTGELFF. In DNA, the CDR3 is TGTGCCAGCAGCTCGGGGGGGAACACCGGGGAGCTGTTTTTT.